Listed below are T cell receptor beta chains from one sample, sequenced in a study of CD8 T cells in ankylosing spondylitis. TCRdb recomputed calls from the 5' RACE reads with MiXCR, one row per CDR3 protein. The sample has around 250,000 distinct CDR3 sequences, about 10% seen once. Material: blood, either unsorted or a sorted T cell fraction (not recorded which). These receptors all stem from a male donor with ankylosing spondylitis or in good health (not recorded which). Both conserved end residues are part of each CDR3. The order of the fields is clone size, D gene, V gene, J gene, CDR3 protein, CDR3 DNA. A D gene is named only where the DNA matches it firmly. Some rows mark clone size as missing; the rest say once, few, many or name a class of expanded clone.

few,TRBD1,TRBV12-3/TRBV12-4,TRBJ2-5,CATSSNTGVRETQYF,TGTGCCACCTCCTCGAACACAGGGGTTCGGGAGACCCAGTACTTC
.,.,TRBV19,TRBJ1-4,CASSIEEVGLEEKLFF,TGTGCCAGTAGTATAGAGGAAGTCGGGCTGGAGGAAAAACTGTTTTTT
many,.,TRBV5-1,TRBJ2-2,CASALTTGELFF,TGCGCCAGCGCCCTGACGACCGGGGAGCTGTTTTTT
many,.,TRBV6-1,TRBJ2-2,CASKKIYNTGELFF,TGTGCCAGCAAAAAAATCTACAACACCGGGGAGCTGTTTTTT
many,.,TRBV7-6,TRBJ2-7,CASSLGQLTYEQYF,TGTGCCAGCAGCTTAGGGCAGTTGACCTACGAGCAGTACTTC
few,.,TRBV6-5,TRBJ1-2,CASSSLSTRQTGYTF,TGTGCCAGCAGTTCCCTATCAACCCGACAGACTGGCTACACCTTC
.,TRBD1,TRBV11-1,TRBJ2-7,CASSLVPPGQGARLEQYF,TGTGCCAGCAGCTTAGTGCCCCCCGGACAGGGGGCGCGTCTCGAGCAGTACTTC
.,.,TRBV15,TRBJ2-1,CATSSRAGDYNEQFF,TGTGCCACCAGCAGTCGAGCGGGCGACTACAATGAGCAGTTCTTC
few,.,TRBV7-9,TRBJ2-7,CASSVGGGGYEQYF,TGTGCCAGCAGCGTAGGAGGTGGGGGCTACGAGCAGTACTTC
many,.,TRBV15,TRBJ2-5,CATSWTSQETQYF,TGTGCCACCAGTTGGACGTCTCAAGAGACCCAGTACTTC
many,TRBD2,TRBV29-1,TRBJ2-7,CSVDGVAGYEQYF,TGCAGCGTTGATGGGGTAGCGGGATACGAGCAGTACTTC
many,.,TRBV10-3,TRBJ2-7,CAISEGIPRGLGSPYEQYF,TGTGCCATCAGTGAAGGGATCCCCCGGGGACTCGGCTCTCCCTACGAGCAGTACTTC
.,.,TRBV6-2/TRBV6-3,TRBJ2-5,CASSPGAETQYF,TGTGCCAGCAGTCCCGGGGCGGAGACCCAGTACTTC
.,.,TRBV30,TRBJ1-2,CAWMGQGAFYGYTF,TGTGCCTGGATGGGGCAAGGGGCATTCTATGGCTACACCTTC
many,TRBD2,TRBV6-1,TRBJ2-1,CASSDTSGGYNEQFF,TGTGCCAGCAGTGATACTAGCGGGGGATACAATGAGCAGTTCTTC
many,.,TRBV12-3/TRBV12-4,TRBJ1-5,CASTFTGGRSNQPQHF,TGTGCCAGCACCTTCACCGGCGGACGGAGCAATCAGCCCCAGCATTTT